The clone carrying this T cell receptor beta chain was found many times. The CDR3 extends over 14 amino acids. Looked up from germline, CDR1 is MNHEY and CDR2 is SVGEGT. Trimming removed 6 bases from V and 8 bases from J; junction bases left unmatched: 10. These data belong to a study of CD8 T cells in ankylosing spondylitis. In TCRdb, the 5' RACE reads were re-called with MiXCR into one record per CDR3 protein. The data contain roughly 250,000 distinct CDR3 sequences, approximately 9% of them singletons. The sample was blood, either unsorted or a sorted T cell fraction (not recorded which). The chain combines TRBV6-2 or TRBV6-3 with TRBJ1-2; 9 bases are a match to TRBD1. The clonotype comes from a male donor with ankylosing spondylitis or in good health (not recorded which). The CDR3 DNA reads as TGTGCCAGCAGCCCTTTACGGACAGGGGTCGGCTACACCTTC. It is translated as CASSPLRTGVGYTF.